The 21 T cell receptor beta chains in this list originate from one sample, sequenced in a study of blood T cell repertoires in COVID-19. Clones were sequenced by immunoSEQ multiplex PCR, and TCRdb holds only the in-frame ones, with some missing. The sample lists roughly 120,000 clones; less than 90% were seen once. The source material was peripheral blood. Source of these receptors: a man between 65 and 80 years old with acute or convalescent COVID-19.

J is TRBJ1-3 and V is TRBV7-6; TRBD1 is a possible D gene (6 bases). Trimming removed 5 bases at V and 8 bases at J, with 16 bases between. The CDR3 is 14 amino acids. Germline-derived CDR1 and CDR2 are SGHVS and FNYEAQ. The CDR3 DNA follows: TGTGCCAGCAGCCCCATCCAGGGGTCGGACACCATATATTTT. This sequence encodes CASSPIQGSDTIYF.

This clone was found once. The CDR3 here is CASSLPVGRGSTYEQFF. The CDR3 DNA reads as TGTGCCAGCAGCTTGCCGGTAGGAAGAGGCTCCACATATGAGCAGTTCTTC. This chain connects TRBV11-2 to TRBJ2-1; D unresolved. The CDR3 is made up of 17 amino acids. CDR1 is SGHAT and CDR2 is FQNNGV in the germline V gene. The V gene lost 3 bases and the J gene lost 8 bases, with 23 bases spanning the gap.

The CDR3 DNA is TGTGCCAGCAGCTTAGGCAGGGGATTTAATTCACCCCTCCACTTT. Encoded protein: CASSLGRGFNSPLHF. The rearrangement links TRBV7-2 to TRBJ1-6; weak D call: TRBD1 (6 bases). With 1 base removed from V and 6 bases from J, the gap between germline ends came to 10 bases. Germline assignment: CDR1 SGHTA and CDR2 FQGNSA. The CDR3 has 15 amino acids.

This clone was seen only a few times. V gene TRBV6-4 combines with J gene TRBJ1-6; weak D call: TRBD1 (5 bases). Germline CDR1 MRHNA, CDR2 SNTAGT. V lost 11 bases, J lost 9 bases, and 23 bases lay in between. The CDR3 is 15 amino acids. This chain's CDR3 is CAPSTEDTGGSPLHF. CDR3 nucleotide sequence: TGTGCCCCCTCTACGGAGGACACGGGGGGTTCACCCCTCCACTTT.

The chain has TRBV5-4 and TRBJ1-2; 10 bases agree with TRBD1. The trim removed 4 bases at V and 7 bases at J, leaving 7 bases unmatched. Germline lookup yields CDR1 SGHNT and CDR2 YYREEE (reference sequence). The CDR3 spans 14 residues. This CDR3 reads CASSVRDRGGGYTF. Here the CDR3 DNA reads TGTGCCAGCAGCGTGAGGGACAGGGGTGGTGGCTACACCTTC.

This clone appeared a single time. The chain couples TRBV6-5 to TRBJ2-1, with a possible D match to TRBD2 (5 bases). From germline, CDR1 is MNHEY and CDR2 SVGAGI. The CDR3 is 15 amino acids. Trimming removed 6 bases from V and 4 bases from J, with 16 bases in between. The CDR3 DNA is TGTGCCAGCAGCCGGCCGGGGATGGTTTACAATGAGCAGTTCTTC. Translated: CASSRPGMVYNEQFF.

The J gene is TRBJ1-6, the V gene TRBV5-1; 8 bases fit TRBD1. Trimming cost V 4 bases and J 8 bases; bases outside gene matches: 14. The CDR3 runs to 17 residues. In germline, CDR1 is SGHRS, CDR2 YFSETQ. The CDR3: CASSRKTQGARDSPLHF. DNA for the CDR3: TGCGCCAGCAGCCGTAAGACGCAGGGGGCGCGGGATTCACCCCTCCACTTT.

This chain uses TRBV20-1 with TRBJ2-5; the D is unclear. With 6 bases removed from V and 3 bases from J, the gap between germline ends came to 8 bases. The CDR3 is made up of 11 amino acids. Germline V gene sequence: CDR1 DFQATT, CDR2 SNEGSKA (reference sequence). The CDR3 reads CSASTEETQYF. As DNA, the CDR3 is TGCAGTGCCTCGACTGAAGAGACCCAGTACTTC.

The chain couples TRBV19 to TRBJ1-2; D might be TRBD1 (6 bases). Trimming removed 7 bases at V and 2 bases at J, with 17 bases between. Looked up from germline, CDR1 is LNHDA and CDR2 is SQIVND (reference sequence). The CDR3 is made up of 15 amino acids. The CDR3 sequence: CASTLEQGRNYGYTF. As DNA, the CDR3 is TGTGCCAGTACCCTCGAACAGGGACGGAACTATGGCTACACCTTC.

The J gene is TRBJ1-1, the V gene TRBV4-1, with 7 bases lining up with TRBD1. This CDR3 contains 17 residues. V shed 3 bases, J shed 3 bases, and the junction held 13 bases outside the gene matches. The germline CDR1 and CDR2 sequences are MGHRA and YSYEKL. Here the CDR3 DNA reads TGCGCCAGCAGCCAGGCCATTGGAGGGGGCTCCTACACTGAAGCTTTCTTT. Protein sequence: CASSQAIGGGSYTEAFF.

The chain links TRBV18 to TRBJ1-1; 9 bases are a match to TRBD1. Germline V lookup: CDR1 KGHSH, CDR2 LQKENI. J lost 11 bases, V lost 3 bases, and 10 bases had no gene match. The CDR3 covers 14 residues. The CDR3 is CASSPGTGRATAFF. CDR3 bases: TGTGCCAGCTCACCGGGGACAGGGAGAGCTACGGCTTTCTTT.

This chain connects TRBV6-5 to TRBJ1-3; 7 bases map to TRBD1. The CDR3 runs 16 residues. V lost 2 bases to trimming and J lost 4 bases; unmatched junction nucleotides: 8. Germline CDR1 and CDR2: MNHEY and SVGAGI. CDR3 bases: TGTGCCAGCAGTTACCGCCCGGACAGGAGGGGAAACACCATATATTTT. It codes for CASSYRPDRRGNTIYF.

This clone was observed a single time. The chain couples TRBV14 to TRBJ1-3; D is unclear. The CDR3 covers 15 residues. The germline V and J ends were trimmed by 2 bases and 1 base, with 9 bases remaining between them. CDR1 and CDR2 from the germline V gene are SGHDN and FVKESK. The CDR3 region is CASSQLMISGNTIYF. As DNA, the CDR3 is TGTGCCAGCAGCCAACTAATGATATCTGGAAACACCATATATTTT. The variable domain in full, completed from reference TRBV14 and TRBJ1-3, reads EAGVTQFPSHSVIEKGQTVTLRCDPISGHDNLYWYRRVMGKEIKFLLHFVKESKQDESGMPNNRFLAERTGGTYSTLKVQPAELEDSGVYFCASSQLMISGNTIYFGEGSWLTVV.

Only a few counts were recorded for this clone. The rearrangement joins TRBV10-1 to TRBJ2-1; D is unclear. Looked up from germline, CDR1 is WNHNN and CDR2 is SYGVQD (reference sequence). The CDR3 is 10 amino acids. Deletions cut 8 bases from V and 8 bases from J, with 7 bases between. CDR3 sequence (DNA): TGCGCCAGCCGGTCCCATGAGCAGTTCTTC. This encodes CASRSHEQFF.

This chain connects TRBV4-1 to TRBJ1-1; D perhaps matches TRBD1 (6 bases). Germline V lookup: CDR1 MGHRA, CDR2 YSYEKL. The CDR3 extends over 14 amino acids. V lost 0 bases and J 1 base, leaving 6 bases between the germline ends. CDR3 region: CASSQETGNTEAFF. The CDR3 DNA reads as TGCGCCAGCAGCCAAGAGACAGGGAACACTGAAGCTTTCTTT.

This chain links TRBV18 with TRBJ2-6; 8 bases are shared with TRBD1. The ends lost 3 bases at V and 3 bases at J; junction bases unmatched: 7. CDR3 length: 17 residues. Germline V gene data show CDR1 as KGHSH and CDR2 as LQKENI. Here the CDR3 reads CASSPAQGARGANVLTF. The CDR3 nucleotides are TGTGCCAGCTCACCGGCCCAGGGGGCGCGTGGGGCCAACGTCCTGACTTTC.

V and J are TRBV5-1 and TRBJ2-5, with D maybe TRBD1 (5 bases). The germline V gene has CDR1 SGHRS and CDR2 YFSETQ. This CDR3 comprises 13 residues. V was shortened by 0 bases and J by 4 bases, with 7 bases between the two germline ends. This chain's CDR3 is CASSLGQGETQYF. Here the CDR3 DNA reads TGCGCCAGCAGCTTGGGGCAGGGAGAGACCCAGTACTTC.

V gene TRBV6-5 combines with J gene TRBJ1-6, with 11 bases aligning to TRBD1. The CDR3 sequence is 16 residues long. J gave up 7 bases and V 0 bases, and 2 bases lay outside the gene matches. In germline, CDR1 is MNHEY, CDR2 SVGAGI. The CDR3 is CASSYSRDRGNSPLHF. The CDR3, as DNA: TGTGCCAGCAGTTACTCCCGGGACAGGGGGAATTCACCCCTCCACTTT.

J is TRBJ1-2 and V is TRBV19, with 10 bases aligning to TRBD1. J lost 4 bases, V lost 7 bases, and 6 bases had no gene match. The CDR3 is 14 residues long. Germline V CDR1 and CDR2: LNHDA, SQIVND (reference sequence). The CDR3 nucleotides are TGTGCCAGTACCCGGACAGGGGGTATCTATGGCTACACCTTC. Its protein product is CASTRTGGIYGYTF. Supplemented by reference TRBV19 and TRBJ1-2, the full variable domain reads DGGITQSPKYLFRKEGQNVTLSCEQNLNHDAMYWYRQDPGQGLRLIYYSQIVNDFQKGDIAEGYSVSREKKESFPLTVTSAQKNPTAFYLCASTRTGGIYGYTFGSGTRLTVV.

This clone has only one observation. The chain joins TRBV3-1 (or the pseudogene TRBV3-2) to TRBJ1-6; D might be TRBD1 (6 bases). CDR3 length equals 15 residues. V was shortened by 4 bases and J by 7 bases, with 14 bases between the two germline ends. Germline values: CDR1 LGHDT, CDR2 YNNKEL (reference sequence). This chain's CDR3 is CASSPRQVGNSPLHF. CDR3 DNA sequence: TGTGCCAGCAGCCCAAGACAGGTCGGAAATTCACCCCTCCACTTT.

Only a few counts were recorded for this clone. The DNA for the CDR3 is TGTGCCAGCAGCAAAGAGACCTCCGGGACTAGCGGGGGGGCGGAAGATACGCAGTATTTT. Translation: CASSKETSGTSGGAEDTQYF. This sequence joins TRBV21-1 and TRBJ2-3; the D call TRBD2 from the table was never checked on the DNA. TRBV21-1 is tagged as a pseudogene. There are 20 residues in the CDR3.